Each of the 5 T cell receptor beta chains below was sequenced from the same sample in a study of shared T cell receptors in the human thymus. Profiled with immunoSEQ multiplex PCR; TCRdb holds only in-frame clones, not every one. This sample has roughly 560,000 clones, with about 80% found just once. The data were also submitted as part of a second study, on human thymus T cells.

The sample taken for sequencing was thymocytes. The receptor set was obtained from a boy less than two years old with a congenital heart defect.

In its sample, this clone was seen a few times. The chain links TRBV18 to TRBJ1-5; possible D gene TRBD1, 6 bases. Germline V lookup: CDR1 KGHSH, CDR2 LQKENI. V lost 3 bases and J 3 bases, leaving 30 bases between the germline ends. The CDR3 is 21 residues long. The CDR3 loop is CASSPVAGGRIGGAINQPQHF. The DNA of the CDR3 is TGTGCCAGCTCACCTGTTGCGGGGGGCCGAATAGGGGGGGCGATCAATCAGCCCCAGCATTTT.

V usage is TRBV5-1 and J usage is TRBJ2-7; possibly TRBD2 for D (7 bases). The CDR3 has 16 amino acids. Trimming took 4 bases from V and 4 from J, leaving 21 bases between them. Germline lookup yields CDR1 SGHRS and CDR2 YFSETQ. CDR3 loop: CASSHNREGSPYEQYF. Written as DNA, the CDR3 is TGCGCCAGCAGCCACAACAGGGAGGGGAGCCCTTACGAGCAGTACTTC.

DNA of the CDR3: TGTGCCAGTCCCCATTGGGGCGGAGACAATCAGCCCCAGCATTTT. Protein product: CASPHWGGDNQPQHF. The gene calls are TRBV19 and TRBJ1-5; tentatively, D is TRBD1 (5 bases). Trimming took off 8 bases at V and 3 bases at J, with 17 bases between the two ends. The CDR3 contains 15 residues. CDR1 and CDR2 from the germline V gene are LNHDA and SQIVND (reference sequence).

J is TRBJ1-4 and V is TRBV15; 7 bases are shared with TRBD1. V was clipped by 1 base and J by 2 bases; unmatched bases: 4. CDR3 size: 16 residues. Germline CDR1 and CDR2: LNHNV and YYDKDF (reference sequence). The CDR3 nucleotides read TGTGCCACCAGCAGAGGCCAGACAGGGACTAATGAAAAACTGTTTTTT. It is translated as CATSRGQTGTNEKLFF.

This rearrangement joins TRBV9 to TRBJ2-3; 7 bases match TRBD2. Germline-derived CDR1 and CDR2 are SGDLS and YYNGEE. With 0 bases clipped from V and 6 bases from J, the junction kept 4 bases outside the gene matches. The CDR3 sequence is 14 residues long. For the CDR3, the DNA is TGTGCCAGCAGCGTAGGGGACTACCCCGATACGCAGTATTTT. This codes for CASSVGDYPDTQYF. Supplemented by reference TRBV9 and TRBJ2-3, the full variable domain reads DSGVTQTPKHLITATGQRVTLRCSPRSGDLSVYWYQQSLDQGLQFLIQYYNGEERAKGNILERFSAQQFPDLHSELNLSSLELGDSALYFCASSVGDYPDTQYFGPGTRLTVL.